The following is a T cell receptor (beta chain) sequence with its context. Per the germline V gene, CDR1 is SGDLS and CDR2 is YYNGEE. Trimming pared 0 bases from V and 3 bases from J, leaving 14 bases between. The CDR3 is 16 residues long. Clones were sequenced by immunoSEQ multiplex PCR, and TCRdb holds only the in-frame ones, with some missing. The table shows more than 85,000 clones, with about 90% occurring only once. The data stem from a study of PD-L1 blockade in urothelial cancer. Whole-study context: Once treatment had started, blood was analyzed at 3 weeks (second dose) and again at 6 weeks. Peripheral blood specimens exhibited a median yield of around 130,000 T cells.

The V and J genes are TRBV9 and TRBJ2-3; TRBD2 is a possible D gene (6 bases). The receptor comes from a woman at least 80 years old with urothelial cancer. The source was PBMCs, collected around atezolizumab (anti-PD-L1) treatment. Written as DNA, the CDR3 is TGTGCCAGCAGCGTAGGGGCGGGATCGGGAACAGATACGCAGTATTTT. As protein: CASSVGAGSGTDTQYF.